These 10 T cell receptor beta chains came from one sample sequenced in a study of response to subunit inactivated influenza vaccine. TCRdb itself ran the RT-PCR reads through MiXCR, one entry per CDR3 protein. The data show a few hundred thousand distinct CDR3 sequences, 14% seen once. The sequencing here drew on PBMCs from blood, taken 11 to 12 days after vaccination. The source is a man between 50 and 59 years old who received an inactivated influenza vaccine.

This clonotype came up many times. The chain combines TRBV5-1 with TRBJ1-1, with a possible D match to TRBD1 (6 bases). Germline V gene lookup returns CDR1 SGHRS and CDR2 YFSETQ. The CDR3 sequence is 15 residues long. Trimming left V 5 bases short and J 2 bases short, with 16 bases between. The CDR3 coding sequence is TGCGCCAGCAGACTTACGGCCAGGGGAAACACTGAAGCTTTCTTT. This translates into CASRLTARGNTEAFF.

The chain uses TRBV7-8 and TRBJ2-1; maybe TRBD2 (6 bases). CDR1 is SGHVS, CDR2 FQNEAQ, per germline. The V gene lost 7 bases and the J gene lost 6 bases, with 16 bases spanning the gap. This CDR3 comprises 14 residues. In nucleotides, the CDR3 is TGTGCCAGCATCACACCGGGACTCTCCAATGAGCAGTTCTTC. It yields the protein CASITPGLSNEQFF.

J is TRBJ2-7 and V is TRBV7-8; 10 nucleotides line up with TRBD2. CDR1 and CDR2 from the germline V gene are SGHVS and FQNEAQ. The CDR3 runs to 15 residues. V was pared by 5 bases and J by 6 bases, with 10 bases of the junction left unmatched. CDR3 region: CASSHSASGGVEQYF. The DNA for the CDR3 is TGTGCCAGCAGCCACTCGGCTAGCGGGGGTGTCGAGCAGTACTTC.

This clonotype was observed a handful of times. This chain joins TRBV10-3 and TRBJ2-7; D may match TRBD1 or TRBD2 (5 bases each). From germline, CDR1 is ENHRY and CDR2 SYGVKD. V was pared by 5 bases and J by 1 base, with 12 bases between. CDR3 length: 14 amino acids. CDR3 residues: CAISSRGASYEQYF. In DNA form, the CDR3 reads TGTGCCATCAGTTCCCGAGGGGCTTCCTACGAGCAGTACTTC.

This clonotype was counted a few times. The chain joins TRBV7-8 to TRBJ2-3; D call uncertain. V was cut by 5 bases and J by 1 base, with 13 bases left in between. The CDR3 has 15 amino acids. Germline CDR1 is SGHVS and CDR2 is FQNEAQ. The DNA of the CDR3 is TGTGCCAGCAGCATGCACTACCTCCGCACAGATACGCAGTATTTT. Amino acids: CASSMHYLRTDTQYF.

This chain joins TRBV30 and TRBJ2-7, with D perhaps TRBD1 (5 bases). Trimming stripped 0 bases from V and 6 bases from J, with 12 bases between. Germline CDR1 and CDR2: GTSNPN and SVGIG (reference sequence). CDR3 length: 13 residues. CDR3 sequence (DNA): TGTGCCTGGAGTGTACTTGGGGCCAGCGAGCAGTACTTC. Its protein product is CAWSVLGASEQYF.

This clonotype turned up a few times. The chain recombines TRBV7-6 with TRBJ1-6, with D unresolved. Per germline, CDR1 SGHVS and CDR2 FNYEAQ. The CDR3 extends over 18 amino acids. V was cut by 5 bases and J by 0 bases, with 17 bases left in between. The CDR3 is CASSNASRRSSYNSPLHF. The CDR3 DNA is TGTGCCAGCAGCAACGCGTCCAGGAGGAGCTCCTATAATTCACCCCTCCACTTT.

The V gene is TRBV7-2, the J gene TRBJ2-7; 8 bases agree with TRBD1. Looked up from germline, CDR1 is SGHTA and CDR2 is FQGNSA. The CDR3 runs 16 residues. V gave up 5 bases and J gave up 3 bases; unmatched junction bases: 12. CDR3 nucleotide sequence: TGTGCCAGCAGCCGATTCGTGGACAGGGTAGGCTACGAGCAGTACTTC. Amino acids: CASSRFVDRVGYEQYF.

Turning to this clonotype: One end of the junction is discordant with germline, which a read error may explain. V gene TRBV20-1 combines with J gene TRBJ2-1; 9 nucleotides match TRBD2. CDR3 size: 15 residues. CDR1 and CDR2 (germline): DFQATT, SNEGSKA (reference sequence). The CDR3 bases are TGCAGCGGAGCTAGCGGGGCTAGCTCCTACAATGACCAGTTCTTC. Translation gives CSGASGASSYNDQFF.

In its sample, this clonotype was seen many times. The V call is TRBV3-1, the J call TRBJ1-2; no firm D call. Trimming shortened V by 0 bases and J by 12 bases, and 20 bases separated the two germline ends. This CDR3 comprises 15 residues. Germline CDR1 is LGHDT and CDR2 is YNNKEL (reference sequence). The CDR3 sequence is CASSQDYQSSSGHTF. CDR3 nucleotides: TGTGCCAGCAGCCAAGATTACCAGTCGTCTAGTGGGCACACCTTC.